A selection of T cell receptor beta chains follows, all from one sample in a study of blood T cell repertoires in COVID-19. Profiling relied on immunoSEQ multiplex PCR, and the TCRdb table lists in-frame clones only, not all of them. Of 130,000 or so clones listed, about four fifths were seen once; the top ten hold roughly 3.5%. Sequencing used PBMCs or T cells enriched from blood (not recorded which). The receptors stem from a woman aged 45 to 65 with acute COVID-19. Each CDR3 is given with its conserved first and last residue. D genes are given only for firm matches. Size is stated for part of the rows, as once, few or many counts, or as a class when the clone is expanded.

CDR3 protein	CDR3 DNA	J gene	D gene	V gene	clone size
CASSFRDRGYNEQFF	TGTGCCAGCAGCTTCCGGGACAGGGGCTACAATGAGCAGTTCTTC	TRBJ2-1	TRBD1	TRBV7-8	.
CASSLGDSSYEQYF	TGTGCCAGCAGCTTAGGGGACAGCTCCTACGAGCAGTACTTC	TRBJ2-7	TRBD1	TRBV7-6	.
CASSLGTGQETQYF	TGCGCCAGCAGCTTGGGGACAGGGCAGGAGACCCAGTACTTC	TRBJ2-5	TRBD1	TRBV5-1	.
CASSYSKRGSTDTQYF	TGTGCCAGCAGTTACTCCAAGCGGGGGAGCACAGATACGCAGTATTTT	TRBJ2-3	TRBD2	TRBV6-5	.
CAITSEETDTQYF	TGTGCCATTACTAGCGAGGAGACAGATACGCAGTATTTT	TRBJ2-3	TRBD2	TRBV10-3	.
CASSLGWDTSYEQYF	TGTGCCAGCAGCTTAGGTTGGGACACCTCCTACGAGCAGTACTTC	TRBJ2-7	.	TRBV7-2	few
CASSLSVIGSGELFF	TGTGCCAGCAGCTTATCGGTCATAGGGAGCGGGGAGCTGTTTTTT	TRBJ2-2	.	TRBV7-9	.
CASSFRLAGTQETQYF	TGTGCCAGCAGCTTCAGACTAGCGGGGACCCAAGAGACCCAGTACTTC	TRBJ2-5	TRBD2	TRBV7-6	.
CASSRDRDGYTF	TGTGCCAGCAGCCGGGACAGGGATGGCTACACCTTC	TRBJ1-2	TRBD1	TRBV7-2	.
CASTGWDRGSYEQYF	TGTGCCAGCACCGGTTGGGACAGGGGGTCCTACGAGCAGTACTTC	TRBJ2-7	TRBD1	TRBV11-2	.
CATSAPPASGSGDTQYF	TGTGCCACCAGTGCCCCACCGGCTAGCGGGAGTGGAGATACGCAGTATTTT	TRBJ2-3	TRBD2	TRBV24-1	.
CAWSVQGDQPQHF	TGTGCCTGGAGTGTACAAGGGGATCAGCCCCAGCATTTT	TRBJ1-5	.	TRBV30	few
CATSRVSNTIYF	TGTGCCACCTCTCGGGTTTCCAACACCATATATTTT	TRBJ1-3	.	TRBV12-3/TRBV12-4	.
CASSPGTAGLFSNEKLFF	TGCGCCAGCAGCCCAGGGACAGCGGGCCTTTTCTCTAATGAAAAACTGTTTTTT	TRBJ1-4	TRBD1	TRBV5-1	few
CASSQRLWDSIRGRQPQHF	TGCGCCAGCAGTCAACGACTGTGGGACAGTATAAGGGGTCGTCAGCCCCAGCATTTT	TRBJ1-5	TRBD1	TRBV23-1	.
CASRPQASVGEKLFF	TGTGCCAGCAGACCCCAAGCAAGCGTGGGTGAAAAACTGTTTTTT	TRBJ1-4	.	TRBV27	.
CASSDRNQPQHF	TGCGCCAGCAGCGATAGAAATCAGCCCCAGCATTTT	TRBJ1-5	.	TRBV10-2	.
CASSFHGGSGTGELFF	TGTGCCAGCAGTTTCCATGGGGGGAGCGGCACCGGGGAGCTGTTTTTT	TRBJ2-2	.	TRBV28	.
CASSLSGSDNTGELFF	TGTGCCAGCAGCCTCTCGGGTAGCGATAACACCGGGGAGCTGTTTTTT	TRBJ2-2	.	TRBV3-1/TRBV3-2	.
CSVTGTSVYEQYF	TGCAGCGTCACCGGGACTAGTGTTTACGAGCAGTACTTC	TRBJ2-7	TRBD2	TRBV29-1	.
CASSQDYRGVGGNTEAFF	TGTGCCAGCAGCCAGGATTATCGGGGAGTAGGCGGGAACACTGAAGCTTTCTTT	TRBJ1-1	.	TRBV3-1/TRBV3-2	.
CASSQDRSSGESSGNTIYF	TGCGCCAGCAGCCAAGATAGATCTTCAGGGGAAAGCTCTGGAAACACCATATATTTT	TRBJ1-3	.	TRBV4-1	.
CASSTTGGTDTQYF	TGTGCCAGCAGTACGACAGGGGGCACAGATACGCAGTATTTT	TRBJ2-3	TRBD1	TRBV6-5	.
CASSFSLGQETQYF	TGTGCCAGCAGCTTCTCCCTCGGGCAAGAGACCCAGTACTTC	TRBJ2-5	.	TRBV7-9	once
CASSLVSSGPWDF	TGTGCCAGCAGTTTAGTCTCTAGCGGACCTTGGGACTTC	TRBJ2-7	TRBD2	TRBV27	.
CASSHPSTFTSDRMNTEAFF	TGTGCCAGCAGCCACCCAAGCACCTTCACCTCGGACAGAATGAACACTGAAGCTTTCTTT	TRBJ1-1	.	TRBV9	once
CASSEDKNYGYTF	TGTGCCAGCAGTGAAGACAAAAACTATGGCTACACCTTC	TRBJ1-2	.	TRBV6-1	.
CASSLSPQVEAFF	TGTGCCAGCAGCTTGAGCCCTCAAGTCGAAGCTTTCTTT	TRBJ1-1	.	TRBV5-5	.
CASSLPINSNQPQHF	TGTGCCAGCAGTTTACCCATCAATAGCAATCAGCCCCAGCATTTT	TRBJ1-5	.	TRBV28	few
CASSSLSQGGSPLHF	TGTGCCAGCAGCTCTCTTTCTCAGGGCGGTTCACCCCTCCACTTT	TRBJ1-6	.	TRBV7-2	.
CASSLGGQGALSNQPQHF	TGTGCCAGCAGTTTAGGAGGACAGGGGGCGTTGAGCAATCAGCCCCAGCATTTT	TRBJ1-5	TRBD1	TRBV28	.
CASSLEGTAGRETQYF	TGTGCCAGCAGCTTAGAAGGGACAGCTGGGAGAGAGACCCAGTACTTC	TRBJ2-5	TRBD1	TRBV7-9	once
CASSFSASTSGQFF	TGTGCCAGTAGTTTTTCTGCCTCAACCTCGGGGCAGTTCTTC	TRBJ2-1	.	TRBV19	.
CASSPASGNEQFF	TGTGCCAGCAGCCCCGCTAGCGGCAATGAGCAGTTCTTC	TRBJ2-1	TRBD2	TRBV5-4	.
CASSLAGNSYEQYF	TGTGCCAGCAGTCTAGCGGGTAACTCCTACGAGCAGTACTTC	TRBJ2-7	TRBD2	TRBV6-5	.
CASSHTLSGLAYEQYF	TGTGCCAGCAGCCATACCCTCTCGGGACTAGCCTACGAGCAGTACTTC	TRBJ2-7	TRBD2	TRBV7-9	.
CASDRDYSNQPQHF	TGTGCCAGTGACAGGGATTATAGCAATCAGCCCCAGCATTTT	TRBJ1-5	TRBD1	TRBV27	.
CASSLGLAGGSGNEQFF	TGTGCCAGCAGTTTAGGACTAGCGGGAGGATCGGGAAATGAGCAGTTCTTC	TRBJ2-1	TRBD2	TRBV27	.
CASSFGRNTEAFF	TGTGCCAGCAGCTTCGGGAGAAACACTGAAGCTTTCTTT	TRBJ1-1	.	TRBV11-1	once
CASAGPWENGELFF	TGTGCCAGCGCGGGCCCCTGGGAGAACGGGGAGCTGTTTTTT	TRBJ2-2	.	TRBV11-3	once
CASSQDWNTEAFF	TGTGCCAGCAGCCAAGACTGGAACACTGAAGCTTTCTTT	TRBJ1-1	.	TRBV14	.
CATSRALTYEQYF	TGTGCCACCAGCAGAGCCTTAACCTACGAGCAGTACTTC	TRBJ2-7	.	TRBV15	.
CASSPDGGSSPLHF	TGTGCCAGCTCACCCGATGGGGGGAGTTCACCCCTCCACTTT	TRBJ1-6	.	TRBV18	.
CASSLSGTGGNEQFF	TGTGCCAGCAGCTTGTCCGGGACAGGGGGTAATGAGCAGTTCTTC	TRBJ2-1	TRBD1	TRBV5-5	.
CASSQEGLAAHYEQYF	TGCGCCAGCAGCCAGGAGGGGCTAGCGGCTCACTACGAGCAGTACTTC	TRBJ2-7	TRBD2	TRBV4-1	.
CASSFGTSAYEQYF	TGTGCCAGCAGCTTCGGGACTAGCGCCTACGAGCAGTACTTC	TRBJ2-7	TRBD2	TRBV11-2	once
CASSMGFGLAGETQYF	TGTGCCAGTAGTATGGGATTCGGACTAGCGGGAGAGACCCAGTACTTC	TRBJ2-5	TRBD2	TRBV19	.
CASSAEETQYF	TGTGCCAGCAGCGCGGAAGAGACCCAGTACTTC	TRBJ2-5	.	TRBV5-4	.
CASSQEGGWNQPQHF	TGTGCCAGCAGCCAAGAGGGGGGGTGGAATCAGCCCCAGCATTTT	TRBJ1-5	.	TRBV3-1/TRBV3-2	.
CASSFGEWATANTEAFF	TGTGCCAGCAGCTTTGGTGAATGGGCCACTGCAAACACTGAAGCTTTCTTT	TRBJ1-1	.	TRBV5-8	.
CASSLGVIRGSGNTIYF	TGTGCCAGCAGCCTAGGGGTGATTAGGGGATCAGGAAACACCATATATTTT	TRBJ1-3	.	TRBV7-2	.
CATSRDQDGANVLTF	TGTGCCACCAGCAGAGATCAGGATGGGGCCAACGTCCTGACTTTC	TRBJ2-6	.	TRBV15	.
CASRPSGSFSYNEQFF	TGTGCCAGCAGGCCTAGCGGGAGTTTTTCCTACAATGAGCAGTTCTTC	TRBJ2-1	TRBD2	TRBV25-1	.
CASSSSSTSYEQYF	TGTGCCAGCAGCTCAAGTTCTACCTCCTACGAGCAGTACTTC	TRBJ2-7	.	TRBV5-5	.
CASSNTRTSGFDDRSYNEQFF	TGTGCCAGCAGTAACACTCGGACTAGCGGGTTCGACGATCGCTCCTACAATGAGCAGTTCTTC	TRBJ2-1	TRBD2	TRBV14	.